This T cell receptor (beta chain) appears in the sequencing data of a study of T cell changes during pregnancy in multiple sclerosis. This clone was seen a single time. The repertoire was sequenced with immunoSEQ multiplex PCR; TCRdb's copy has only in-frame clones and lacks some. The sample consists of almost 35,000 clones, approximately 90% of them appearing once. The CDR3 is 13 amino acids. V was clipped by 3 bases and J by 5 bases, with 10 bases between them. The germline gives CDR1 MNHEY, CDR2 SMNVEV (reference sequence). Here the sequenced sample was CD8+ T cells from peripheral blood mononuclear cells, taken in the first trimester of pregnancy. This receptor was identified in a female donor with multiple sclerosis, enrolled in a pregnancy study. The genes are TRBV27 and TRBJ1-1; possibly TRBD1 for D (5 bases). The CDR3 region is CASSFQGGTEAFF. The CDR3 bases are TGTGCCAGCAGTTTTCAGGGTGGAACTGAAGCTTTCTTT.